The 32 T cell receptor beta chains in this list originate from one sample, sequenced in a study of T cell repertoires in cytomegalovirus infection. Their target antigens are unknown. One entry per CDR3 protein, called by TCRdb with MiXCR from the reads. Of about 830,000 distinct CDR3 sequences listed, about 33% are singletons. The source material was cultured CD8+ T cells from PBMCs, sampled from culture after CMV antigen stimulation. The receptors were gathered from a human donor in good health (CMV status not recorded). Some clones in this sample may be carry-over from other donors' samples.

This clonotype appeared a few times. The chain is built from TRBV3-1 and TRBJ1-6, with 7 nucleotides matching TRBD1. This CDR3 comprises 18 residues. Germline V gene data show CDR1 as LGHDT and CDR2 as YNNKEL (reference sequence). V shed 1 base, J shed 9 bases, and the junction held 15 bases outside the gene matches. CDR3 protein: CASSQVKGRTGNRSPLHF. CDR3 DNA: TGTGCCAGCAGCCAAGTCAAGGGGAGGACAGGCAATCGTTCACCCCTCCACTTT.

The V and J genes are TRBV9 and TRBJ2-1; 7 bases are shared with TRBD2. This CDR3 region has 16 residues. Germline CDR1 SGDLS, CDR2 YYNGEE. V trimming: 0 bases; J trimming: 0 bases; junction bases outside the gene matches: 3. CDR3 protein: CASSVGAGDSYNEQFF. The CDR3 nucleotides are TGTGCCAGCAGCGTAGGTGCGGGGGACTCCTACAATGAGCAGTTCTTC. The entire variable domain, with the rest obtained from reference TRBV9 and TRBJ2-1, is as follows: DSGVTQTPKHLITATGQRVTLRCSPRSGDLSVYWYQQSLDQGLQFLIQYYNGEERAKGNILERFSAQQFPDLHSELNLSSLELGDSALYFCASSVGAGDSYNEQFFGPGTRLTVL.

Here the CDR3 reads CASRVVGLAYNEQFF. The CDR3 region has the DNA TGTGCCAGCAGGGTAGTGGGACTAGCTTACAATGAGCAGTTCTTC. This chain uses TRBV6-1 with TRBJ2-1; 9 bases are shared with TRBD2. From germline, CDR1 is MNHNS and CDR2 SASEGT. After removal of 6 bases from V and 4 bases from J, the junction contained 7 bases not matched to a gene. CDR3 length equals 15 residues.

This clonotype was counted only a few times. In nucleotides, the CDR3 is TGCGCCAGCAGCCAAGATGTCACCTCTAGTCAGCCCCAGCATTTT. Protein: CASSQDVTSSQPQHF. The chain joins TRBV4-3 to TRBJ1-5; D remains unclear. Per germline, CDR1 LGHNA and CDR2 YSLEER. The CDR3 loop spans 15 amino acids. Trimming left V 0 bases short and J 6 bases short, with 12 bases between.

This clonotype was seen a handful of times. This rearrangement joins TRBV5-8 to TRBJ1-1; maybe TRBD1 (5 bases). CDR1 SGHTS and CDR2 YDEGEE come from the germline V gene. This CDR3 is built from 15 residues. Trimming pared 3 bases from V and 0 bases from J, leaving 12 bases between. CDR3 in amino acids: CASSSGAGLNTEAFF. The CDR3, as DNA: TGTGCCAGCAGCTCTGGGGCAGGATTGAACACTGAAGCTTTCTTT. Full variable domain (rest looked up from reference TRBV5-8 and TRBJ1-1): EAGVTQSPTHLIKTRGQQATLRCSPISGHTSVYWYQQALGLGLQFLLWYDEGEERNRGNFPPRFSGRQFPNYSSELNVNALELEDSALYLCASSSGAGLNTEAFFGQGTRLTVV.

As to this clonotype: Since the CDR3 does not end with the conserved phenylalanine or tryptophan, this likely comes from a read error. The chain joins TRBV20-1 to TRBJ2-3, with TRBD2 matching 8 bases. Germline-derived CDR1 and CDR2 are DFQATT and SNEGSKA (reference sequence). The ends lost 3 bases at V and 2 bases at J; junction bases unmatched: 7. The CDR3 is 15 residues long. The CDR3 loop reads CSARGSGDPTDTQYL. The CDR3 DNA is TGCAGTGCTAGGGGTAGCGGGGATCCCACAGATACGCAGTATCTT.

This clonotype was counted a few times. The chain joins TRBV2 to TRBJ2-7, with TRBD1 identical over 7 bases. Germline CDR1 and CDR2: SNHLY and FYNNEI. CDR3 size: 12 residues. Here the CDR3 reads CAIVDRQTEQYF. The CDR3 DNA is TGTGCGATTGTGGACAGGCAGACAGAGCAGTACTTC.

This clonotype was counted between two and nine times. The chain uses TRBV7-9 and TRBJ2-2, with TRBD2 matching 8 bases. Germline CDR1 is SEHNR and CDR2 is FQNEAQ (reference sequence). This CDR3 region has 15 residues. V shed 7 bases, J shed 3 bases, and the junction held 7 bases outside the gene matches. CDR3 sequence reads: CASISGLADTGELFF. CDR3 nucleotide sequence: TGTGCCAGCATCTCCGGACTAGCAGACACCGGGGAGCTGTTTTTT.

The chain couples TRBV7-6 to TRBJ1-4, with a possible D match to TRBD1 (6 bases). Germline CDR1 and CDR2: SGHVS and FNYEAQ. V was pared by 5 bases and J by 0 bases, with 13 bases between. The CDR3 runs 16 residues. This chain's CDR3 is CASSDSTGPTNEKLFF. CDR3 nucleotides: TGTGCCAGCAGCGATAGTACAGGGCCAACTAATGAAAAACTGTTTTTT.

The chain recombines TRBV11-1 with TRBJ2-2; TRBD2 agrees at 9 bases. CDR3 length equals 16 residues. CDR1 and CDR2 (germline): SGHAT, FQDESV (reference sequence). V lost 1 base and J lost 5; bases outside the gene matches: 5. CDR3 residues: CASSLERGDWTGELFF. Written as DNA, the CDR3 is TGTGCCAGCAGCTTAGAGCGGGGGGACTGGACCGGGGAGCTGTTTTTT.

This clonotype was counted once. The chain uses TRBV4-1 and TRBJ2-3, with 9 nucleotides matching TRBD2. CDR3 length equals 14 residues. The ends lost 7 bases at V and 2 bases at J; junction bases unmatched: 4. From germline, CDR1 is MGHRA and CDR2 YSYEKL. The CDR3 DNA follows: TGCGCCAGCAAGGCGGGGGGGCACACAGATACGCAGTATTTT. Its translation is CASKAGGHTDTQYF.

CDR3 protein: CASSLILGKTEAFF. The DNA for the CDR3 is TGCGCCAGCAGCTTGATTCTAGGGAAGACTGAAGCTTTCTTT. V usage is TRBV5-1 and J usage is TRBJ1-1; D not resolved. Germline V gives CDR1 SGHRS, CDR2 YFSETQ. This CDR3 contains 14 residues. Trimming shortened V by 1 base and J by 5 bases, and 12 bases separated the two germline ends.

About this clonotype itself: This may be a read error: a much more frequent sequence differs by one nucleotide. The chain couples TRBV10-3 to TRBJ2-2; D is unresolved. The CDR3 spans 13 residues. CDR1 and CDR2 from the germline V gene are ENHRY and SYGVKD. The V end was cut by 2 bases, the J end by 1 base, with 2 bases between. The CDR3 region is CAISEGNTGELFF. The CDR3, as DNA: TGTGCCATCAGTGAGGGGAACACCGGGGAGCTGTTTTTT.

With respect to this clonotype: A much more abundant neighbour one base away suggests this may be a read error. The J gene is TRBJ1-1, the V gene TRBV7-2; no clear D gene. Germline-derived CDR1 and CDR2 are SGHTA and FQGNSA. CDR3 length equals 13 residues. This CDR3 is CASSLGLIFETFF. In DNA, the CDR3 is TGTGCCAGCAGCTTAGGCCTCATATTTGAAACTTTCTTT.

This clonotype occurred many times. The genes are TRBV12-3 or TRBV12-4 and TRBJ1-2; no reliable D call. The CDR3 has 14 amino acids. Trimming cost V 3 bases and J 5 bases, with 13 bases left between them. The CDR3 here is CASSFDTGLYGYTF. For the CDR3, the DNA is TGTGCCAGCAGTTTTGACACCGGACTATATGGCTACACCTTC.

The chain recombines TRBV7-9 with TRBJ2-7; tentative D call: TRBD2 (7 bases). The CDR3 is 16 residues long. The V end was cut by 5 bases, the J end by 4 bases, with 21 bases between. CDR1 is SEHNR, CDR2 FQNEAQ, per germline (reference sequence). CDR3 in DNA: TGTGCCAGCAGCCCCGCCCGGGGGGCTCCCCCATACGAGCAGTACGTC. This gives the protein CASSPARGAPPYEQYV.

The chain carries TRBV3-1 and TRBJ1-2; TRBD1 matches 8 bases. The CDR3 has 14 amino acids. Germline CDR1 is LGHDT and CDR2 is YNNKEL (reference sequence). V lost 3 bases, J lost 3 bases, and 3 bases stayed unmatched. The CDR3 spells CASSQAGQDYGYTF. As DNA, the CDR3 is TGTGCCAGCAGCCAGGCGGGACAGGACTATGGCTACACCTTC. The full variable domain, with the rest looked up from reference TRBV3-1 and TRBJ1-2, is DTAVSQTPKYLVTQMGNDKSIKCEQNLGHDTMYWYKQDSKKFLKIMFSYNNKELIINETVPNRFSPKSPDKAHLNLHINSLELGDSAVYFCASSQAGQDYGYTFGSGTRLTVV.

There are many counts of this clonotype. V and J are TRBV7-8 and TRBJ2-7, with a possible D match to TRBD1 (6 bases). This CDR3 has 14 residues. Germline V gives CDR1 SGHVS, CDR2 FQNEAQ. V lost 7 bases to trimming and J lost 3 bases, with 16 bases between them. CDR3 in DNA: TGTGCCAGCACCCCCTGGCAGGGGAACTACGAGCAGTACTTC. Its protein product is CASTPWQGNYEQYF.

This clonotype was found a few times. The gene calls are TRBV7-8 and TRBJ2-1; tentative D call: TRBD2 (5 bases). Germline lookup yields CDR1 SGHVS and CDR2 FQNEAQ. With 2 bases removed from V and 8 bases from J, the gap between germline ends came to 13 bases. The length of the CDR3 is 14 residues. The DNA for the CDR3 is TGTGCCAGCAGCTTAACTAGACGGCAAGATGAGCAGTTCTTC. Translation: CASSLTRRQDEQFF.

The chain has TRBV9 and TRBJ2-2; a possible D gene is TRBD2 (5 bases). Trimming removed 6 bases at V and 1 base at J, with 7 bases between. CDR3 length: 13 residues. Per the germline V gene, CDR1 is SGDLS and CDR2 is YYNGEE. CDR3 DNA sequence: TGTGCCAGCATGGCGGGGAACACCGGGGAGCTGTTTTTT. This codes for CASMAGNTGELFF. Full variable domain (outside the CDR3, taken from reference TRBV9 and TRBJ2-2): DSGVTQTPKHLITATGQRVTLRCSPRSGDLSVYWYQQSLDQGLQFLIQYYNGEERAKGNILERFSAQQFPDLHSELNLSSLELGDSALYFCASMAGNTGELFFGEGSRLTVL.

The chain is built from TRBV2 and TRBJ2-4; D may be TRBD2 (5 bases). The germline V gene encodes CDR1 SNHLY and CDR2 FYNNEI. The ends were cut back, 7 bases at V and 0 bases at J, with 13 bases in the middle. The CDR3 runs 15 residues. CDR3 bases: TGTGCCAGCAATGACCGGGGTCTAGCCAAAAACATTCAGTACTTC. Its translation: CASNDRGLAKNIQYF.

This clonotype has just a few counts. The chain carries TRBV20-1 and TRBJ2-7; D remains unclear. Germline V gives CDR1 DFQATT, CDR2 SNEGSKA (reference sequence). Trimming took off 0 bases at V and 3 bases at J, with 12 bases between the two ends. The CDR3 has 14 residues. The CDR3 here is CSARDLSASYEQYV. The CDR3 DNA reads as TGCAGTGCTAGAGATTTATCGGCCAGCTACGAGCAGTACGTC.

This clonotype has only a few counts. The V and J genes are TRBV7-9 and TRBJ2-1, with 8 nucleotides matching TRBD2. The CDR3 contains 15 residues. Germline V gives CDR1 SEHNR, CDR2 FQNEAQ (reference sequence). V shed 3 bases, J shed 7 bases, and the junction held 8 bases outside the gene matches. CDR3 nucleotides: TGTGCCAGCAGCTTTAGCGGGGCCCGGGGGAATGAGCAGTTCTTC. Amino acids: CASSFSGARGNEQFF.

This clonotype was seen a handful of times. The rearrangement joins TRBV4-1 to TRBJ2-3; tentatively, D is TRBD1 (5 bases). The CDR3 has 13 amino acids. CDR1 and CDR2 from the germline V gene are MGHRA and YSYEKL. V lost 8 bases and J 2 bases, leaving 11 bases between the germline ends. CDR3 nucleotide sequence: TGCGCCAGCGTCGACAGCTACACAGATACGCAGTATTTT. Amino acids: CASVDSYTDTQYF.

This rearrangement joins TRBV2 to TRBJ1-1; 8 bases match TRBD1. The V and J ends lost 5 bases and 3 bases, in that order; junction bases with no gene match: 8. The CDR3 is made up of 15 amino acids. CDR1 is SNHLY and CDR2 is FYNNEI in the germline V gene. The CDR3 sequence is CASSSLTGEDTEAFF. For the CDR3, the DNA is TGTGCCAGCAGTTCATTGACAGGGGAGGACACTGAAGCTTTCTTT.

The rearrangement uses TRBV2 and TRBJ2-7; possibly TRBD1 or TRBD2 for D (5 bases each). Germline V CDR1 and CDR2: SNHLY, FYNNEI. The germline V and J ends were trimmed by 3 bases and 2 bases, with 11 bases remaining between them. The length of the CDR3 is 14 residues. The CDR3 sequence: CASSDRDRTYEQYF. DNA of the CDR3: TGTGCCAGCAGTGACCGGGACCGCACCTACGAGCAGTACTTC.

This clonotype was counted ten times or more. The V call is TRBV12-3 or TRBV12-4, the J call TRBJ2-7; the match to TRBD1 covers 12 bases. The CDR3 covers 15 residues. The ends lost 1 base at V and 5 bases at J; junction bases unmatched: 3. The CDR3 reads CASSLGDRGRNEQYF. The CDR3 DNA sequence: TGTGCCAGCAGTTTAGGGGACAGGGGGCGCAACGAGCAGTACTTC.

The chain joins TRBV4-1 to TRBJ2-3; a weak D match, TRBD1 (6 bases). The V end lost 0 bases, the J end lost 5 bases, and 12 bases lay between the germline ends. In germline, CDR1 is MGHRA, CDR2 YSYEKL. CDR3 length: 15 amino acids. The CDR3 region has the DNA TGCGCCAGCAGCCAAGAAGGACAGACTATAGATACGCAGTATTTT. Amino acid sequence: CASSQEGQTIDTQYF.

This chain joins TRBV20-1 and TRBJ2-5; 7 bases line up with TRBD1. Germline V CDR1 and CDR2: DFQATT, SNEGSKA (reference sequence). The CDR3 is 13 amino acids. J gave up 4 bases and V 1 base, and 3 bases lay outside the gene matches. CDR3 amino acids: CSARGSGGETQYF. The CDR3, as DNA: TGCAGTGCTAGAGGCTCAGGGGGAGAGACCCAGTACTTC.

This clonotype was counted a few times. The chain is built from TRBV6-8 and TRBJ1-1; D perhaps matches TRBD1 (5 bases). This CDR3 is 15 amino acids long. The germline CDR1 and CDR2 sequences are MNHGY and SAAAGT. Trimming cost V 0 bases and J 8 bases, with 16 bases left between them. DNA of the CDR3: TGTGCCAGCAGTTACTCGGTTTCGGGCAGGGCCGAAGCTTTCTTT. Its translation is CASSYSVSGRAEAFF.

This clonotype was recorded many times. CDR3 nucleotide sequence: TGTGCCAGCAGTTTACGAGGGCCTAATGAGCAGTTCTTC. As protein: CASSLRGPNEQFF. J is TRBJ2-1 and V is TRBV27; possibly TRBD2 for D (5 bases). Germline lookup yields CDR1 MNHEY and CDR2 SMNVEV (reference sequence). This CDR3 has 13 residues. V was pared by 2 bases and J by 7 bases, with 9 bases between.

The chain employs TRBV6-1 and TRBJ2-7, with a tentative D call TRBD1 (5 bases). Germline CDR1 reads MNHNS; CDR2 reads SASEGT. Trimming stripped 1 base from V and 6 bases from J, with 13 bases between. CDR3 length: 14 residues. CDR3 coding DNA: TGTGCCAGCAGTGAAGTTGTGTCAGGGCCCGAGCAGTACGTC. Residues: CASSEVVSGPEQYV.